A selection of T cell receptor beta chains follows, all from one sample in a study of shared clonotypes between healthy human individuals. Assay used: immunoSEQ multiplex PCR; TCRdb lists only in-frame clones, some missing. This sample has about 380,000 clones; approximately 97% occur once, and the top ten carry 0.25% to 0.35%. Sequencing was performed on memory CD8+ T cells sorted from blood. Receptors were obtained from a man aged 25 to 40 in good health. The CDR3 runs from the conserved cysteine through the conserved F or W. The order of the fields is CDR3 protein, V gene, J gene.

CASSQTRTDTQYF	TRBV5-6	TRBJ2-3
CASSTESGLSYEQYF	TRBV19	TRBJ2-7
CASRRTGNQPQHF	TRBV27	TRBJ1-5
CASRRGQGPYEQYF	TRBV28	TRBJ2-7
CASSLWAGRGPYYEQYF	TRBV28	TRBJ2-7
CASSLDLAGSTDTQYF	TRBV11-2	TRBJ2-3
CASKEAGAGELFF	TRBV5-4	TRBJ2-2
CASSLGPAGGPREYNEQFF	TRBV11-2	TRBJ2-1
CASRNRGEGLYNEQFF	TRBV7-9	TRBJ2-1
CASARPSRGIATNEKLFF	TRBV12-5	TRBJ1-4
CASSALGGNYGYTF	TRBV7-2	TRBJ1-2
CAFKPGTVGNTIYF	TRBV30	TRBJ1-3
CASSVIRTYEQYF	TRBV6-1	TRBJ2-7
CASSSSLDEQYF	TRBV11-2	TRBJ2-7
CASSLQGARNQPQHF	TRBV28	TRBJ1-5
CASSLESRSTSGAHNEQFF	TRBV11-3	TRBJ2-1
CASSQDFGQGSNEQFF	TRBV4-1	TRBJ2-1
CASSLLPGLAGPYEQYF	TRBV7-2	TRBJ2-7
CASGSGSNYNEQFF	TRBV12-5	TRBJ2-1
CSVVGSGTGELFF	TRBV29-1	TRBJ2-2
CASSRGNTGELFF	TRBV5-1	TRBJ2-2
CASSFSGSTDTQYF	TRBV5-1	TRBJ2-3
CASSLVSREGQETQYF	TRBV7-2	TRBJ2-5
CASSQGKVDSGGETRYF	TRBV4-2	TRBJ2-5
CASSDSGQGPPGQPQHF	TRBV6-4	TRBJ1-5
CATSRDLADTQYF	TRBV15	TRBJ2-3
CASSFSGTLYGYTF	TRBV5-1	TRBJ1-2
CATRGTDTQYF	TRBV15	TRBJ2-3
CASSWDSRANYGYTF	TRBV28	TRBJ1-2
CASSYSRGYGYTF	TRBV6-5	TRBJ1-2
CASSRTGGGGYTF	TRBV7-3	TRBJ1-2
CASSLISGSSYNEQFF	TRBV5-6	TRBJ2-1
CASSLGSMSTDTQYF	TRBV7-2	TRBJ2-3
CASSVEPGGNQPQHF	TRBV9	TRBJ1-5
CASSLPTGNTGELFF	TRBV6-5	TRBJ2-2
CASSQRLAGLADTQYF	TRBV4-1	TRBJ2-3
CASSTTGTQNGYTF	TRBV7-9	TRBJ1-2
CASRFREGNEKLFF	TRBV5-1	TRBJ1-4
CASSEREGEYNEQFF	TRBV2	TRBJ2-1
CASSQTGGAKNIQYF	TRBV4-1	TRBJ2-4
CASSLYDRGTEAFF	TRBV27	TRBJ1-1
CASSLRPGGNEQFF	TRBV27	TRBJ2-1
CASSSGLASYEQYF	TRBV5-6	TRBJ2-7
CASSRRPEDTQYF	TRBV19	TRBJ2-3
CASSDTDTQYF	TRBV7-2	TRBJ2-3
CATSRGQNYGYTF	TRBV15	TRBJ1-2
CAWRTGRVIHGYTF	TRBV30	TRBJ1-2
CASSLLSGANVLTF	TRBV5-6	TRBJ2-6
CASSSQGGRAANEQFF	TRBV27	TRBJ2-1
CASTSAGSGNTIYF	TRBV28	TRBJ1-3
CASSQELRYTQYF	TRBV4-1	TRBJ2-3
CASTLAGEQYF	TRBV25-1	TRBJ2-7
CASSTGTGGYEQYF	TRBV27	TRBJ2-7
CAISEGRQGPHEQYF	TRBV10-3	TRBJ2-7
CASSLTGNTEAFF	TRBV6-5	TRBJ1-1
CASSLAPFTGELFF	TRBV11-2	TRBJ2-2
CASSLRGQGSTEAFF	TRBV27	TRBJ1-1
CASSTSGRARYEQYF	TRBV19	TRBJ2-7
CASSKEDGYEQYF	TRBV21-1	TRBJ2-7
CAWSIRTSGSPNEQFF	TRBV30	TRBJ2-1